This T cell receptor beta chain was obtained from a study of blood T cell repertoires in COVID-19. Profiled with immunoSEQ multiplex PCR; TCRdb holds only in-frame clones, not every one. The top ten clones hold 7.5% to 10% of a sample with 200,000 to 250,000 clones, approximately 78% of them seen once. The CDR3 consists of 16 residues. Trimming cost V 5 bases and J 8 bases; bases outside gene matches: 14. Germline V lookup: CDR1 SGHAT, CDR2 FQNNGV. Material for sequencing was PBMCs or T cells enriched from blood (not recorded which). The rearrangement links TRBV11-2 to TRBJ2-3, with 9 bases aligning to TRBD2. The source is a man aged 40-50 years who had recovered from COVID-19. DNA for the CDR3: TGTGCCAGCAGCCCTAGCGGGGCTTTCCGATCAGTTACGCAGTATTTT. Translating it yields CASSPSGAFRSVTQYF.